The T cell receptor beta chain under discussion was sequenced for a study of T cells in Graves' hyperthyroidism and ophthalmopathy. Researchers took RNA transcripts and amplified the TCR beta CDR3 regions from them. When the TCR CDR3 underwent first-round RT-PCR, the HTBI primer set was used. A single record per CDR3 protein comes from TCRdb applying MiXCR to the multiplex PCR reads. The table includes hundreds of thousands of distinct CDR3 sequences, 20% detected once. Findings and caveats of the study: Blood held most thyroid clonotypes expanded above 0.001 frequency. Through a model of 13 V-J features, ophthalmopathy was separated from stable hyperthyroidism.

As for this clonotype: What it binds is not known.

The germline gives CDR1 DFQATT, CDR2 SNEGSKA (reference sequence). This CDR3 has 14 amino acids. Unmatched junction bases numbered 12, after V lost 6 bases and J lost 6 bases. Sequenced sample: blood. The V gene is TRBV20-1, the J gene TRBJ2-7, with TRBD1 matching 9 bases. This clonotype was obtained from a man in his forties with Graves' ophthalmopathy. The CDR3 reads CSAISGQGQFEQYF. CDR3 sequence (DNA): TGCAGTGCGATTTCGGGACAGGGTCAATTCGAGCAGTACTTC.